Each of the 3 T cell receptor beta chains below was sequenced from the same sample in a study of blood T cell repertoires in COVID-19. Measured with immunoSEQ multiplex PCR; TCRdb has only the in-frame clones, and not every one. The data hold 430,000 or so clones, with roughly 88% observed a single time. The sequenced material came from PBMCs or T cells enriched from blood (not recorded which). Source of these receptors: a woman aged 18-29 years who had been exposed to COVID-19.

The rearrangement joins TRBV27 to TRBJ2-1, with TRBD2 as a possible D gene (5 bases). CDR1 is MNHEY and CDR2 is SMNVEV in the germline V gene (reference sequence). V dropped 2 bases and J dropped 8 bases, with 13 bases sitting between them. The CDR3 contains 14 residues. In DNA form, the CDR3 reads TGTGCCAGCAGTTTAGGTTTCGGGATTGATGAGCAGTTCTTC. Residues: CASSLGFGIDEQFF.

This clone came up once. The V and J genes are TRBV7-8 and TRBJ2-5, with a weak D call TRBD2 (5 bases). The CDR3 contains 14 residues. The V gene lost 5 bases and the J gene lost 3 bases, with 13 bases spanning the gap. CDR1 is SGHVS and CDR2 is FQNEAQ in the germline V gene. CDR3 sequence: CASSTRTLEETQYF. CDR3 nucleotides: TGTGCCAGCAGCACGCGGACTTTAGAAGAGACCCAGTACTTC.

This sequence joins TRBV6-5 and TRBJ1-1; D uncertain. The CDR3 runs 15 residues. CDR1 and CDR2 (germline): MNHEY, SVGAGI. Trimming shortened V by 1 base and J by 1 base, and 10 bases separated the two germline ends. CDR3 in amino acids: CASSYYPQQNTEAFF. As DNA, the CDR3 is TGTGCCAGCAGTTACTACCCCCAACAGAACACTGAAGCTTTCTTT.